A selection of T cell receptor beta chains follows, all from one sample in a study of cytomegalovirus exposure and HLA in healthy donors. Profiling relied on immunoSEQ multiplex PCR, and the TCRdb table lists in-frame clones only, not all of them. The repertoire has around 130,000 clones, 74% of them found once; the top ten carry 5.5% to 8.5%. The sequenced sample consisted of PBMCs. The origin of the receptors is a man between 40 and 49 years old in good health and CMV-seropositive. Both conserved end residues are part of each CDR3. Each record gives: D gene, V gene, J gene, clone size, CDR3 protein, CDR3 DNA. D genes are given only for firm matches. Expanded clones get a size class; other rows say once, few or many, or leave the size out.

TRBD1,TRBV5-5,TRBJ2-2,NA,CASSLSQGAGELFF,TGTGCCAGCAGCTTGAGTCAGGGGGCCGGGGAGCTGTTTTTT
NA,TRBV6-5,TRBJ1-1,NA,CASKDTANTEAFF,TGTGCCAGCAAGGACACCGCGAACACTGAAGCTTTCTTT
TRBD2,TRBV28,TRBJ2-7,medium-sized,CASSLGLGYEQYF,TGTGCCAGCAGTTTAGGACTAGGCTACGAGCAGTACTTC
NA,TRBV7-9,TRBJ1-5,NA,CASSFSGQGGNQPQHF,NA
NA,TRBV30,TRBJ1-4,NA,CAWSEQNEKLFF,TGTGCCTGGAGTGAACAGAATGAAAAACTGTTTTTT
NA,TRBV9,TRBJ1-1,NA,CASSVGTILGTEAFF,TGTGCCAGCAGCGTAGGAACGATTCTAGGCACTGAAGCTTTCTTT
NA,TRBV12-5,TRBJ1-5,NA,CASGLVQGHPQHF,TGTGCTAGTGGTTTGGTACAGGGTCACCCCCAGCATTTT
NA,TRBV5-1,TRBJ2-1,NA,CASSFRTRDYNEQFF,TGCGCCAGCAGCTTTAGGACGAGGGACTACAATGAGCAGTTCTTC
NA,TRBV5-4,TRBJ2-1,NA,CASSFTSYNEQFF,TGTGCCAGCAGCTTTACATCCTACAATGAGCAGTTCTTC
TRBD1,TRBV18,TRBJ2-5,NA,CASSPPQGAAETQYF,TGTGCCAGCTCACCACCGCAGGGGGCGGCGGAGACCCAGTACTTC
NA,TRBV5-4,TRBJ2-2,once,CASSSQSPRSGELFF,TGTGCCAGCAGCTCTCAAAGCCCCAGGTCCGGGGAGCTGTTTTTT
TRBD1,TRBV6-5,TRBJ2-2,NA,CASSYQTGTYTGELFF,TGTGCCAGCAGTTACCAGACAGGGACCTACACCGGGGAGCTGTTTTTT
NA,TRBV29-1,TRBJ2-7,few,CSVEDNRQGQYF,TGCAGCGTTGAAGATAATCGTCAGGGGCAGTACTTC